This T cell receptor (beta chain) was identified during a study of blood T cell repertoires in COVID-19. In the study overall: From the United States, Italy and Spain came samples of acute and convalescent COVID-19. The cDNA or gDNA used as material had been derived from T cells, B-cell-depleted T cells, or PBMCs.

The table lists this clone with a few counts. Generated by immunoSEQ multiplex PCR, the TCRdb table keeps only in-frame clones and is missing some. There are 200,000 to 250,000 clones in the sample; about 89% occur only once, and approximately 2% lies in the top ten. CDR1 SEHNR and CDR2 FQNEAQ come from the germline V gene (reference sequence). Unmatched junction bases numbered 11, after V lost 4 bases and J lost 3 bases. The CDR3 spans 16 residues. Which cohort a participant joined came from the clinical history participants gave. Cohort 3 recovery required two negative PCRs, clearance, or symptom resolution.

Source material: PBMCs or T cells enriched from blood (not recorded which). This TCR came from a woman aged 18-29 years who had recovered from COVID-19. The chain joins TRBV7-9 to TRBJ2-7; 8 bases are a match to TRBD2. The CDR3 DNA sequence: TGTGCCAGCAGCTCCACCACCGGGACTAGTGTCTACGAGCAGTACTTC. Translation: CASSSTTGTSVYEQYF.